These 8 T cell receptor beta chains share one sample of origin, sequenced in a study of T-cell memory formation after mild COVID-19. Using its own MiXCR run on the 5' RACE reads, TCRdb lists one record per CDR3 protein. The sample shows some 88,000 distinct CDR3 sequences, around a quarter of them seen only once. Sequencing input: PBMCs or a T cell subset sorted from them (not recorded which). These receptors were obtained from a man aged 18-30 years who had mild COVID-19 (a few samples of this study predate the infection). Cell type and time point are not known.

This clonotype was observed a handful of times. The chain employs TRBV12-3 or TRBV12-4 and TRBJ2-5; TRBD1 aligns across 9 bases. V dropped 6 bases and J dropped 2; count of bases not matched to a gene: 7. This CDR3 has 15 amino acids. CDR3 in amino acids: CASSLGDRAQETQYF. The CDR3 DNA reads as TGTGCCAGCAGCCTAGGGGACAGGGCTCAAGAGACCCAGTACTTC.

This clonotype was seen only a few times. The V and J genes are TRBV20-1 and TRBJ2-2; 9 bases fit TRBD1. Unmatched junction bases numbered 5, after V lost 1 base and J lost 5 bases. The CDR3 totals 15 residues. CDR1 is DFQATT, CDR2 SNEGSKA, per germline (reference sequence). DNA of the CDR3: TGCAGTGCTAGAGGGGGACAGGGCGGTACCGGGGAGCTGTTTTTT. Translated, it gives CSARGGQGGTGELFF.

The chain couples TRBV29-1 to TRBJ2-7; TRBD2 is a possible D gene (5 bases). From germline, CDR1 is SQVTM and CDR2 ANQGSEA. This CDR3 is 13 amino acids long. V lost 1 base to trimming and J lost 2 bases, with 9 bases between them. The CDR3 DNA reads TGCAGCGTTGAAGGAGGGCCCGCCTACGAGCAGTACTTC. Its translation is CSVEGGPAYEQYF.

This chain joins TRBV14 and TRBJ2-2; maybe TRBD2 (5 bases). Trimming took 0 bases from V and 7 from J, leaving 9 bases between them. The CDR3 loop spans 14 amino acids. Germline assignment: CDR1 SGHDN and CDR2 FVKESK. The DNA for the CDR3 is TGTGCCAGCAGCCAAGATTGGAGGAGCGGGGAGCTGTTTTTT. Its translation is CASSQDWRSGELFF.

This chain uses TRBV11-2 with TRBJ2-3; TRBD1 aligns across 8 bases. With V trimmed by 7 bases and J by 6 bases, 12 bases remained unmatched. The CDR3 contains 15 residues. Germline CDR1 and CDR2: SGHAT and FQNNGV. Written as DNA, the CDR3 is TGTGCCAGCACCATTCTTCAGGGGGCTTGGGATACGCAGTATTTT. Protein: CASTILQGAWDTQYF.

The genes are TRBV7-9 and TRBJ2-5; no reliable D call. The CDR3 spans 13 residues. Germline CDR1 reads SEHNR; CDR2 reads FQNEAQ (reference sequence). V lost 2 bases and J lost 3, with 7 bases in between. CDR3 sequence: CASSLRVEETQYF. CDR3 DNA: TGTGCCAGCAGCTTAAGGGTCGAAGAGACCCAGTACTTC.

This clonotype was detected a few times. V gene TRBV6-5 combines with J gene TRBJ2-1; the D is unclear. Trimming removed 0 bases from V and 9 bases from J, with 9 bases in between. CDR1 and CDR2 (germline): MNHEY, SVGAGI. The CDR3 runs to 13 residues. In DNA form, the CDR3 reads TGTGCCAGCAGTTACTCCTTACTCGTTGAGCAGTTCTTC. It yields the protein CASSYSLLVEQFF.

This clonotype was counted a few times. This CDR3 reads CASSSTSGESETQYF. CDR3 in DNA: TGTGCCAGCAGCTCTACTAGTGGGGAGTCGGAGACCCAGTACTTC. The chain uses TRBV7-3 and TRBJ2-5; D perhaps matches TRBD2 (5 bases). Germline CDR1 SGHTA, CDR2 FQGTGA. The CDR3 spans 15 residues. With 4 bases removed from V and 5 bases from J, the gap between germline ends came to 17 bases.